These 23 T cell receptor beta chains came from one sample sequenced in a study of T cell responses to AZD1222 COVID-19 vaccine (dated by TCRdb to about 2021). Per the publication, the time point label means: baseline before first vaccination. Library method: the immunoSEQ multiplex PCR assay. Not all clones reach the TCRdb copy of this immuneACCESS table, which keeps in-frame sequences only. Checked studies attribute under half of the gap to unresolved V genes and leave the rest unexplained. Across this sample there are some 130,000 clones, with about 87% seen only once. The top ten clones comprise 4.5% to 6.5% of the sample. Sequencing was performed on peripheral blood, taken on day 0 of AZD1222 vaccination. These receptors were obtained from an adult in good health.

V is TRBV4-3 and J is TRBJ1-1; D is perhaps TRBD1 (5 bases). V was pared by 3 bases and J by 1 base, with 12 bases between. Germline V gene sequence: CDR1 LGHNA, CDR2 YSLEER. The CDR3 runs to 15 residues. The CDR3, as DNA: TGCGCCAGCAGCCACGGATCGGGGGGGAACACTGAAGCTTTCTTT. This gives the protein CASSHGSGGNTEAFF.

CDR3 sequence: CASSLGTGGDNSPLHF. The DNA for the CDR3 is TGTGCCAGCAGCTTAGGTACCGGGGGAGACAATTCACCCCTCCACTTT. The rearrangement links TRBV7-9 to TRBJ1-6, with a possible D match to TRBD1 (5 bases). Per the germline V gene, CDR1 is SEHNR and CDR2 is FQNEAQ (reference sequence). V was pared by 1 base and J by 7 bases, with 14 bases between. The CDR3 consists of 16 residues.

V is TRBV12-3 or TRBV12-4 and J is TRBJ1-1, with 7 bases identical to TRBD1. The CDR3 extends over 12 amino acids. V dropped 6 bases and J dropped 7; count of bases not matched to a gene: 5. CDR3 nucleotide sequence: TGTGCCAGCAGCTCCGGGACAGATGAAGCTTTCTTT. Residues: CASSSGTDEAFF.

The chain has TRBV15 and TRBJ1-5; no clear D. In germline, CDR1 is LNHNV, CDR2 YYDKDF (reference sequence). Trimming left V 1 base short and J 4 bases short, with 11 bases between. This CDR3 comprises 15 residues. CDR3 nucleotides: TGTGCCACCAGCAGAGTATTGGGAGGGAATCAGCCCCAGCATTTT. It codes for CATSRVLGGNQPQHF.

V and J are TRBV30 and TRBJ1-5; D is uncertain. Trimming removed 1 base from V and 0 bases from J, with 13 bases in between. Germline CDR1 is GTSNPN and CDR2 is SVGIG (reference sequence). The CDR3 runs 16 residues. CDR3 sequence (DNA): TGTGCCTGGAGTGCCACGGGAGGGATTAGCAATCAGCCCCAGCATTTT. Protein sequence: CAWSATGGISNQPQHF.

The chain combines TRBV10-3 with TRBJ1-1; D gene unclear. Germline values: CDR1 ENHRY, CDR2 SYGVKD. The CDR3 is 12 residues long. The V gene lost 11 bases and the J gene lost 1 base, with 11 bases spanning the gap. Here the CDR3 DNA reads TGTGCCGCTAAAGACCGGAACACTGAAGCTTTCTTT. As protein: CAAKDRNTEAFF.

This clone was counted once. The chain links TRBV7-9 to TRBJ2-2; D may be TRBD2 (6 bases). In germline, CDR1 is SEHNR, CDR2 FQNEAQ (reference sequence). The V end was cut by 5 bases, the J end by 8 bases, with 15 bases between. The CDR3 runs to 14 residues. CDR3 nucleotides: TGTGCCAGCAGCCCAGGGACTGTAAGTGGGGAGCTGTTTTTT. Translation: CASSPGTVSGELFF.

The chain couples TRBV4-1 to TRBJ2-4; D remains unclear. Germline V CDR1 and CDR2: MGHRA, YSYEKL. Trimming removed 0 bases from V and 8 bases from J, with 5 bases in between. This CDR3 spans 12 amino acids. The DNA of the CDR3 is TGCGCCAGCAGCCAAGATAGAGACATTCAGTACTTC. Its translation: CASSQDRDIQYF.

The genes are TRBV30 and TRBJ2-1, with 7 bases lining up with TRBD1. With 0 bases clipped from V and 15 bases from J, the junction kept 5 bases outside the gene matches. The CDR3 contains 11 residues. The germline gives CDR1 GTSNPN, CDR2 SVGIG (reference sequence). The CDR3, as DNA: TGTGCCTGGAGTGTACTGTCAGGGGGGTTCTTC. This encodes CAWSVLSGGFF. Looking up the rest from reference TRBV30 and TRBJ2-1 gives the full variable domain: SQTIHQWPATLVQPVGSPLSLECTVEGTSNPNLYWYRQAAGRGLQLLFYSVGIGQISSEVPQNLSASRPQDRQFILSSKKLLLSDSGFYLCAWSVLSGGFFGPGTRLTVL.

This chain uses TRBV27 with TRBJ2-1; unclear D gene. V lost 3 bases and J 2 bases, leaving 5 bases between the germline ends. CDR3 length equals 13 residues. Germline CDR1 reads MNHEY; CDR2 reads SMNVEV (reference sequence). The DNA of the CDR3 is TGTGCCAGCAGTTTGACCCCCTACAATGAGCAGTTCTTC. This translates into CASSLTPYNEQFF.

The J gene is TRBJ2-1, the V gene TRBV14, with 16 positions matching TRBD2. The CDR3 loop spans 19 amino acids. The V and J ends lost 4 bases and 3 bases, in that order; junction bases with no gene match: 9. The germline V gene encodes CDR1 SGHDN and CDR2 FVKESK. CDR3 amino acids: CASSPLTGLAGGLYNEQFF. The CDR3 nucleotides are TGTGCCAGCAGCCCTCTCACGGGACTAGCGGGAGGGCTCTACAATGAGCAGTTCTTC.

The rearrangement joins TRBV19 to TRBJ1-4; unclear D gene. Per germline, CDR1 LNHDA and CDR2 SQIVND (reference sequence). This CDR3 comprises 15 residues. Trimming cost V 3 bases and J 4 bases, with 12 bases left between them. CDR3 sequence reads: CASSIKPILNEKLFF. The CDR3 coding sequence is TGTGCCAGTAGTATTAAACCCATCCTTAATGAAAAACTGTTTTTT.

The chain employs TRBV5-4 and TRBJ1-1; TRBD1 is a possible D gene (5 bases). Germline CDR1 SGHNT, CDR2 YYREEE (reference sequence). This CDR3 spans 12 amino acids. Trimming took 4 bases from V and 5 from J, leaving 9 bases between them. CDR3 bases: TGTGCCAGCAGCCCGGGGGGGACTGAAGCTTTCTTT. It encodes CASSPGGTEAFF. The variable domain in full, with the rest retrieved from reference TRBV5-4 and TRBJ1-1, is ETGVTQSPTHLIKTRGQQVTLRCSSQSGHNTVSWYQQALGQGPQFIFQYYREEENGRGNFPPRFSGLQFPNYSSELNVNALELDDSALYLCASSPGGTEAFFGQGTRLTVV.

The J gene is TRBJ2-4, the V gene TRBV2; TRBD1 aligns across 9 bases. The germline gives CDR1 SNHLY, CDR2 FYNNEI. The CDR3 loop spans 15 amino acids. The V and J ends lost 3 bases and 8 bases, in that order; junction bases with no gene match: 8. The CDR3 nucleotides are TGTGCCAGCAGTGACCCCACAGGGGGCGCATACATTCAGTACTTC. Translation: CASSDPTGGAYIQYF.

The V and J genes are TRBV6-6 and TRBJ1-1; D gene uncertain. The CDR3 length is 11 residues. V lost 7 bases to trimming and J lost 3 bases, with 6 bases between them. Germline V lookup: CDR1 MNHNY, CDR2 SVGAGI (reference sequence). CDR3: CASTRHTEAFF. In nucleotides, the CDR3 is TGTGCCAGCACGCGTCACACTGAAGCTTTCTTT.

This clone was found once. For the CDR3, the DNA is TGTGCCAGCAGTCAACTAGGGACCCAGTACTTC. Protein product: CASSQLGTQYF. The rearrangement uses TRBV6-2 or TRBV6-3 and TRBJ2-5; D possibly corresponds to TRBD2 (5 bases). CDR1 and CDR2 from the germline V gene are MNHEY and SVGEGT. Trimming stripped 5 bases from V and 7 bases from J, with 8 bases between. The CDR3 runs 11 residues.

The chain carries TRBV7-8 and TRBJ1-4; D is undetermined. Germline V CDR1 and CDR2: SGHVS, FQNEAQ. CDR3 size: 16 residues. V was cut by 0 bases and J by 8 bases, with 16 bases left in between. CDR3 amino acids: CASSLARFQLREKLFF. In DNA, the CDR3 is TGTGCCAGCAGCTTAGCCCGATTCCAACTAAGGGAAAAACTGTTTTTT.

This chain uses TRBV15 with TRBJ2-7; D is perhaps TRBD1 or TRBD2 (6 bases each). The ends were cut back, 4 bases at V and 0 bases at J, with 13 bases in the middle. Per the germline V gene, CDR1 is LNHNV and CDR2 is YYDKDF (reference sequence). The CDR3 has 15 amino acids. The CDR3 sequence is CATSITKGGSYEQYF. Written as DNA, the CDR3 is TGTGCCACCAGCATTACCAAGGGGGGCTCCTACGAGCAGTACTTC.

The chain links TRBV9 to TRBJ1-2; 7 bases fit TRBD1. J was trimmed by 2 bases and V by 5 bases; bases with no gene match: 6. Germline values: CDR1 SGDLS, CDR2 YYNGEE. The CDR3 is 14 amino acids. The CDR3 sequence: CASSPDRDNYGYTF. The CDR3 DNA reads TGTGCCAGCAGTCCAGACAGGGACAACTATGGCTACACCTTC.

This clone has only one observation. The chain couples TRBV13 to TRBJ2-5; 7 nucleotides agree with TRBD2. The trim removed 2 bases at V and 5 bases at J, leaving 5 bases unmatched. This CDR3 comprises 14 residues. CDR1 and CDR2 (germline): PRHDT, FYEKMQ (reference sequence). The DNA of the CDR3 is TGTGCCAGCAGCTTAATCCTGGGGGGGGAGACCCAGTACTTC. This sequence encodes CASSLILGGETQYF.

The J gene is TRBJ1-6, the V gene TRBV3-1 (or the pseudogene TRBV3-2); the D gene is possibly TRBD1 (5 bases). V gave up 6 bases and J gave up 10 bases, with 10 bases separating them. This CDR3 contains 12 residues. Looked up from germline, CDR1 is LGHDT and CDR2 is YNNKEL (reference sequence). The CDR3 DNA follows: TGTGCCAGCAGTCCTACAGGCTCACCCCTCCACTTT. The encoded protein is CASSPTGSPLHF.

The chain recombines TRBV27 with TRBJ1-3; no clear D. The V and J ends lost 6 bases and 2 bases respectively, with 17 bases between them. CDR1 MNHEY and CDR2 SMNVEV come from the germline V gene (reference sequence). This CDR3 spans 16 amino acids. In DNA form, the CDR3 reads TGTGCCAGCAGCACCCAGCCCACTGGCGCTGGAAACACCATATATTTT. This encodes CASSTQPTGAGNTIYF.

The chain employs TRBV10-3 and TRBJ1-3; tentative D call: TRBD1 (5 bases). The CDR3 sequence is 14 residues long. V lost 10 bases and J 1 base, leaving 14 bases between the germline ends. CDR1 ENHRY and CDR2 SYGVKD come from the germline V gene. DNA for the CDR3: TGTGCCACGCACAAGACAGAATCTGGAAACACCATATATTTT. The encoded protein is CATHKTESGNTIYF.